Each of the 9 T cell receptor beta chains below was sequenced from the same sample in a study of vaccination effects on CD4 cells after COVID-19. Antigen-specific CD4+ T cells were expanded (with viral peptide pools) by the ViraFEST assay ahead of sequencing. Following a 10-day culture, CD4+ T cells were purified. Each person got two doses of an mRNA SARS-CoV-2 vaccine, BNT162b2 or mRNA-1273. Profiling relied on immunoSEQ multiplex PCR, and the TCRdb table lists in-frame clones only, not all of them. In the table there are under 40,000 clones, 70% to 85% of which are singletons. These TCRs are of unknown antigen specificity. Here the sequenced sample was CD4+ T cells from PBMCs cultured with HCoV-NL63 spike peptides, taken after COVID-19 vaccination. The source of these receptors is a human donor who received a COVID-19 vaccine. Some clones in this sample may be carry-over from other donors' samples.

The rearrangement uses TRBV7-9 and TRBJ2-1; 8 bases match TRBD2. Trimming removed 3 bases from V and 6 bases from J; junction bases left unmatched: 4. Looked up from germline, CDR1 is SEHNR and CDR2 is FQNEAQ (reference sequence). The CDR3 runs to 14 residues. The CDR3 DNA is TGTGCCAGCAGCTTTACAGCGGGGGTCAATGAGCAGTTCTTC. Translation gives CASSFTAGVNEQFF.

V usage is TRBV28 and J usage is TRBJ1-5; D ambiguous. Trimming shortened V by 7 bases and J by 3 bases, and 7 bases separated the two germline ends. Germline assignment: CDR1 MDHEN and CDR2 SYDVKM. This CDR3 spans 12 amino acids. This CDR3 reads CASMVINQPQHF. In DNA, the CDR3 is TGTGCCAGCATGGTGATCAATCAGCCCCAGCATTTT.

The chain uses TRBV7-2 and TRBJ2-7, with D unclear. Germline V gene data show CDR1 as SGHTA and CDR2 as FQGNSA. V was clipped by 1 base and J by 3 bases, with 7 bases between them. The CDR3 sequence is 13 residues long. The chain's CDR3 is CASSLGVRYEQYV. The CDR3 DNA is TGTGCCAGCAGCTTAGGCGTACGCTACGAGCAGTACGTC.

This clone appeared once. This chain links TRBV10-3 with TRBJ1-4; no firm D call. CDR3 length equals 13 residues. V was shortened by 4 bases and J by 9 bases, with 12 bases between the two germline ends. CDR1 is ENHRY, CDR2 SYGVKD, per germline. In DNA form, the CDR3 reads TGTGCCATCAGTGGACAATCGGCGCAAAAACTGTTTTTT. As protein: CAISGQSAQKLFF.

V and J are TRBV6-2 or TRBV6-3 and TRBJ2-1; D remains ambiguous. Trimming left V 2 bases short and J 8 bases short, with 16 bases between. This CDR3 region has 15 residues. CDR1 MNHEY and CDR2 SVGEGT come from the germline V gene. In nucleotides, the CDR3 is TGTGCCAGCAGTTACCGTCCCCAAAGGAGTGATGAGCAGTTCTTC. Protein product: CASSYRPQRSDEQFF.

Only a few counts were recorded for this clone. The chain recombines TRBV20-1 with TRBJ1-5; possibly TRBD1 for D (5 bases). The V and J ends lost 3 bases and 3 bases respectively, with 12 bases between them. The CDR3 is 14 residues long. CDR1 DFQATT and CDR2 SNEGSKA come from the germline V gene (reference sequence). The CDR3 region is CSASQAGPNQPQHF. CDR3 nucleotides: TGCAGTGCTAGTCAGGCAGGGCCCAATCAGCCCCAGCATTTT.

The chain employs TRBV19 and TRBJ1-3; 7 bases are a match to TRBD1. The germline V gene encodes CDR1 LNHDA and CDR2 SQIVND (reference sequence). V lost 4 bases, J lost 0 bases, and 3 bases stayed unmatched. The CDR3 contains 15 residues. CDR3 amino acids: CASSTRDSSGNTIYF. CDR3 nucleotides: TGTGCCAGTAGTACCCGGGACAGCTCTGGAAACACCATATATTTT.

This chain uses TRBV11-2 with TRBJ2-3, with unresolved D. This CDR3 is 12 amino acids long. CDR1 and CDR2 from the germline V gene are SGHAT and FQNNGV. Trimming cost V 0 bases and J 6 bases, with 4 bases left between them. The CDR3 protein is CASSLDGDTQYF. Here the CDR3 DNA reads TGTGCCAGCAGCTTAGACGGCGATACGCAGTATTTT.

CDR3 loop: CASSLGSATNEKLFF. DNA for the CDR3: TGCGCCAGCAGCTTGGGTAGTGCAACTAATGAAAAACTGTTTTTT. The chain joins TRBV5-1 to TRBJ1-4; D is ambiguous. Germline V gene lookup returns CDR1 SGHRS and CDR2 YFSETQ. There are 15 residues in the CDR3. Trimming removed 0 bases at V and 0 bases at J, with 6 bases between. The complete variable domain, with remaining parts taken from reference TRBV5-1 and TRBJ1-4, reads KAGVTQTPRYLIKTRGQQVTLSCSPISGHRSVSWYQQTPGQGLQFLFEYFSETQRNKGNFPGRFSGRQFSNSRSEMNVSTLELGDSALYLCASSLGSATNEKLFFGSGTQLSVL.